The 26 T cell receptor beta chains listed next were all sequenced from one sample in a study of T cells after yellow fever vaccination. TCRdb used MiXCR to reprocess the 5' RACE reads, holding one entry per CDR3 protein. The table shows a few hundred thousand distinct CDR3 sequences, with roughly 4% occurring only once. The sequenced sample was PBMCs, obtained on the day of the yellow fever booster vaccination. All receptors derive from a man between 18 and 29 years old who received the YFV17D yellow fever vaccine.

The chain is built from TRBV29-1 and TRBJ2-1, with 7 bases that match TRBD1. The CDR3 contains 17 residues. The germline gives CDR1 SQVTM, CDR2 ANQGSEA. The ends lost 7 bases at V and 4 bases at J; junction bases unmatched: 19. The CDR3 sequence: CSARSGTATSSYNEQFF. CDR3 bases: TGCAGCGCCCGCTCCGGGACAGCTACGTCCTCTTACAATGAGCAGTTCTTC.

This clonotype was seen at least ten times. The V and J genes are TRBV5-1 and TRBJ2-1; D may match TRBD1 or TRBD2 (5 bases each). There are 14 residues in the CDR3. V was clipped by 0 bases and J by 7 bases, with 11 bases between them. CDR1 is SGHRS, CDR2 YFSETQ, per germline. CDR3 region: CASSLEGPGNEQFF. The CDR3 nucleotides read TGCGCCAGCAGCTTGGAGGGGCCGGGAAATGAGCAGTTCTTC.

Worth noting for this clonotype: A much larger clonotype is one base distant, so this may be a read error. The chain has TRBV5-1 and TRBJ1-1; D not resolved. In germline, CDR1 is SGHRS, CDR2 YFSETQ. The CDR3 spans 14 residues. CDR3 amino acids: CARSLAEAPPEAFF. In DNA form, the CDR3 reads TGCGCCAGGAGCTTGGCCGAGGCACCTCCCGAAGCTTTCTTT.

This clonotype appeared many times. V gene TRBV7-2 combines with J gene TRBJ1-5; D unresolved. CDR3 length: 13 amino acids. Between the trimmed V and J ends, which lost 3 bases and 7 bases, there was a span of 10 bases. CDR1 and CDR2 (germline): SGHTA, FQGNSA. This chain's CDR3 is CASSFTVWQPQHF. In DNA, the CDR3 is TGTGCCAGCAGCTTCACGGTTTGGCAGCCCCAGCATTTT. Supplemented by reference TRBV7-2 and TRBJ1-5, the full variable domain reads GAGVSQSPSNKVTEKGKDVELRCDPISGHTALYWYRQSLGQGLEFLIYFQGNSAPDKSGLPSDRFSAERTGGSVSTLTIQRTQQEDSAVYLCASSFTVWQPQHFGDGTRLSIL.

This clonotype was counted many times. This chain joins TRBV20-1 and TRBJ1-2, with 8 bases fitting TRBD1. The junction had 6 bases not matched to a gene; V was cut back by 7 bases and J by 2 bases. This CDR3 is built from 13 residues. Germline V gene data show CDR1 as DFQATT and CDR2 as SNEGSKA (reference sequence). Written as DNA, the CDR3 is TGCAGTGTCCGGACAGGGCCCAACTATGGCTACACCTTC. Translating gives CSVRTGPNYGYTF.

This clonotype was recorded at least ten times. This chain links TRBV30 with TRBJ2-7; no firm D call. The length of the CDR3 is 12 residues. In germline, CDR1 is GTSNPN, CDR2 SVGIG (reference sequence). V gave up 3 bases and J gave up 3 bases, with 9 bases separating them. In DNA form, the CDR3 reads TGTGCCTGGAGCGGCGTAGTCTACGAGCAGTACTTC. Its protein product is CAWSGVVYEQYF.

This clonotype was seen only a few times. The CDR3, as DNA: TGTGCCAGCAGCCCCCACGACAGCTCCTATAATTCACCCCTCCACTTT. Its protein product is CASSPHDSSYNSPLHF. This chain joins TRBV9 and TRBJ1-6, with a weak D call TRBD1 (5 bases). The ends were cut back, 4 bases at V and 0 bases at J, with 11 bases in the middle. The germline V gene encodes CDR1 SGDLS and CDR2 YYNGEE. The CDR3 contains 16 residues.

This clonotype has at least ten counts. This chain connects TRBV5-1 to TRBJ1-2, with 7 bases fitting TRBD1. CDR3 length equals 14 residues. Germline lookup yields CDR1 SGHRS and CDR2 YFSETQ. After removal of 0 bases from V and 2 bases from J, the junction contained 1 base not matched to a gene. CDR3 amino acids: CASSLEGQNYGYTF. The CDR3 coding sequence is TGCGCCAGCAGCTTGGAGGGACAGAACTATGGCTACACCTTC.

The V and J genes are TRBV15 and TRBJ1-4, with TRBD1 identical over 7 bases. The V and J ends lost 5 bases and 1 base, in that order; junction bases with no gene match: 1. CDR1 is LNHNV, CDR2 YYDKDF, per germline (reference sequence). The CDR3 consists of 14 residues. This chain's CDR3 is CATSRDRTNEKLFF. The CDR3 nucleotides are TGTGCCACCAGCCGGGACAGAACTAATGAAAAACTGTTTTTT.

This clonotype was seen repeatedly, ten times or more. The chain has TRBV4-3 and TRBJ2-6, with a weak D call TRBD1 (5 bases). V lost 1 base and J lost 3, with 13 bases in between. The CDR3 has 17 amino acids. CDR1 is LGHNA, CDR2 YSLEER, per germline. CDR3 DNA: TGCGCCAGCAGCCAAGGGTGGCAGGGATTTGGGGCCAACGTCCTGACTTTC. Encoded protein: CASSQGWQGFGANVLTF.

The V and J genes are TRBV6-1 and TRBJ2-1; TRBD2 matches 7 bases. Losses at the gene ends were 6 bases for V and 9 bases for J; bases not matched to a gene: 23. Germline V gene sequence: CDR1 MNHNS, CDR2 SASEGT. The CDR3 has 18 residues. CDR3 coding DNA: TGTGCCAGCAGCGGGCTCTTTTGGGGGGGGAACTACCAGCGTGAGCAGTTCTTC. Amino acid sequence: CASSGLFWGGNYQREQFF.

The CDR3 DNA reads as TGCGCCAGCAGCCGCCCAGTAGCGGGGCACACCGGGGAGCTGTTTTTT. This gives the protein CASSRPVAGHTGELFF. J is TRBJ2-2 and V is TRBV5-1, with TRBD2 matching over 8 bases. CDR1 and CDR2 from the germline V gene are SGHRS and YFSETQ. V dropped 4 bases and J dropped 3; count of bases not matched to a gene: 8. The CDR3 is 16 amino acids.

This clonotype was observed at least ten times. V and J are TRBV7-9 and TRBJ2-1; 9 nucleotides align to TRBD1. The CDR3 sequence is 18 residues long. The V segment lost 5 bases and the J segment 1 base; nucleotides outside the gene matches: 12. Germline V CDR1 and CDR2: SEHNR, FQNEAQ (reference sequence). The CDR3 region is CASSETDPGQGSYNEQFF. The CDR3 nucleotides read TGTGCCAGCAGCGAAACCGACCCGGGACAGGGATCCTACAATGAGCAGTTCTTC. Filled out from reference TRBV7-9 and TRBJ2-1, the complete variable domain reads DTGVSQNPRHKITKRGQNVTFRCDPISEHNRLYWYRQTLGQGPEFLTYFQNEAQLEKSRLLSDRFSAERPKGSFSTLEIQRTEQGDSAMYLCASSETDPGQGSYNEQFFGPGTRLTVL.

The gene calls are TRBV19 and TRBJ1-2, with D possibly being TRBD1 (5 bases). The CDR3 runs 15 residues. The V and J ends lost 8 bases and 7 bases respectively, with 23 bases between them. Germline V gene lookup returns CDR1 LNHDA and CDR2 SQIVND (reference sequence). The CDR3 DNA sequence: TGTGCCAGTCGATTTACTACAGGACTCGCTGGTGGCTACACCTTC. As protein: CASRFTTGLAGGYTF.

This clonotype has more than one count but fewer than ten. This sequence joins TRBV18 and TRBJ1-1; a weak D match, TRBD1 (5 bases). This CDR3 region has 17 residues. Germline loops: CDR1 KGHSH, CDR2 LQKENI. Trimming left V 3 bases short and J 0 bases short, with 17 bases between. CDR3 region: CASSPRTGTPMNTEAFF. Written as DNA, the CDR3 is TGTGCCAGCTCACCTAGGACCGGGACTCCTATGAACACTGAAGCTTTCTTT.

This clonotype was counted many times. CDR3 in amino acids: CASSPMGQGLNTEAFF. The CDR3 DNA follows: TGCGCCAGCAGCCCGATGGGGCAGGGACTGAACACTGAAGCTTTCTTT. This chain uses TRBV5-1 with TRBJ1-1; a possible D gene is TRBD1 (5 bases). The germline CDR1 and CDR2 sequences are SGHRS and YFSETQ. This CDR3 is built from 16 residues. V lost 4 bases and J 0 bases, leaving 16 bases between the germline ends. The variable domain in full, with the rest retrieved from reference TRBV5-1 and TRBJ1-1, is KAGVTQTPRYLIKTRGQQVTLSCSPISGHRSVSWYQQTPGQGLQFLFEYFSETQRNKGNFPGRFSGRQFSNSRSEMNVSTLELGDSALYLCASSPMGQGLNTEAFFGQGTRLTVV.

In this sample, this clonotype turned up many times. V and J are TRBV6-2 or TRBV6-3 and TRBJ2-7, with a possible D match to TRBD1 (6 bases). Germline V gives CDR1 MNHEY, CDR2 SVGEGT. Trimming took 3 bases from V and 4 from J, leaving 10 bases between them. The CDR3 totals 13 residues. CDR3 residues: CASSYPDRYEQYF. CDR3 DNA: TGTGCCAGCAGTTATCCGGACAGATACGAGCAGTACTTC.

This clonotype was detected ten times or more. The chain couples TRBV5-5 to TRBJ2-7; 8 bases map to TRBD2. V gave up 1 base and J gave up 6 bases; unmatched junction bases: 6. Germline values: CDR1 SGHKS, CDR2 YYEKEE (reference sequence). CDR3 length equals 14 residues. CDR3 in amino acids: CASSLTGGASEQYF. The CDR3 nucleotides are TGTGCCAGCAGCTTGACGGGAGGGGCGAGCGAGCAGTACTTC.

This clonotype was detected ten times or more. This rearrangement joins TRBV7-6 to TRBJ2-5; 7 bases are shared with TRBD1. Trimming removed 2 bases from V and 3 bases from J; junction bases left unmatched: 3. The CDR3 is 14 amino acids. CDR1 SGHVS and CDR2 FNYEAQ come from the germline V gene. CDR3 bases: TGTGCCAGCAGCTTATGGGACAGCAAAGAGACCCAGTACTTC. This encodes CASSLWDSKETQYF.

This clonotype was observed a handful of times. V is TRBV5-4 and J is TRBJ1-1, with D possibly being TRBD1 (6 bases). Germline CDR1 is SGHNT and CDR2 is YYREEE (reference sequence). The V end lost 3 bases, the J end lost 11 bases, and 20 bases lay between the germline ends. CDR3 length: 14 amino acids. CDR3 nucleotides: TGTGCCAGCAGCTCTAATGACAGGAAAACTTGGGCTTTCTTT. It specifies CASSSNDRKTWAFF.

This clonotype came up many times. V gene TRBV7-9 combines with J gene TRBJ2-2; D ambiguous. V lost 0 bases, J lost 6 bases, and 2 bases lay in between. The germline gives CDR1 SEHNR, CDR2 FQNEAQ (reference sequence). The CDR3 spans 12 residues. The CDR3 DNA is TGTGCCAGCAGCTTAGCCGCCGGGGAGCTGTTTTTT. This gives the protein CASSLAAGELFF. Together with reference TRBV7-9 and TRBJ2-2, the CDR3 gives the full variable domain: DTGVSQNPRHKITKRGQNVTFRCDPISEHNRLYWYRQTLGQGPEFLTYFQNEAQLEKSRLLSDRFSAERPKGSFSTLEIQRTEQGDSAMYLCASSLAAGELFFGEGSRLTVL.

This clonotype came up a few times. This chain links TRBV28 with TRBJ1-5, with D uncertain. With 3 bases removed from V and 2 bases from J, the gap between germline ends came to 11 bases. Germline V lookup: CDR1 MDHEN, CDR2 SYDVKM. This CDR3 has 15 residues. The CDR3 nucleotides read TGTGCCAGCAGTTTGCACCTGGTAGGCAATCAGCCCCAGCATTTT. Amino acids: CASSLHLVGNQPQHF.

CDR3: CASSDIYGQGANEQYF. The CDR3 DNA sequence: TGTGCCAGCTCAGATATTTACGGACAGGGGGCCAACGAGCAGTACTTC. The rearrangement links TRBV18 to TRBJ2-7; 11 bases line up with TRBD1. Germline CDR1 is KGHSH and CDR2 is LQKENI. J lost 5 bases, V lost 5 bases, and 11 bases had no gene match. This CDR3 has 16 residues.

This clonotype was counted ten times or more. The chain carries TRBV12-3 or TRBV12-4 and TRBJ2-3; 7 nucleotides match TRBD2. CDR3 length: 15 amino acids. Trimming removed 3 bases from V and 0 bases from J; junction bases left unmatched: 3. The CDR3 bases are TGTGCCAGCAGTTTTGCGGGAGTTAGCACAGATACGCAGTATTTT. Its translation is CASSFAGVSTDTQYF.

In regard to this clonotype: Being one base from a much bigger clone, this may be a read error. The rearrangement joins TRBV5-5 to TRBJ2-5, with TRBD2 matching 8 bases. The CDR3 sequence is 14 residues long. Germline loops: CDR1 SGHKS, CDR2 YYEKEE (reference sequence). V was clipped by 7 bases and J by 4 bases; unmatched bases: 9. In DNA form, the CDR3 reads TGTGCCAGCTGGTTCCCCGGGACTAGAGAGACCCAGTACTTC. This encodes CASWFPGTRETQYF.

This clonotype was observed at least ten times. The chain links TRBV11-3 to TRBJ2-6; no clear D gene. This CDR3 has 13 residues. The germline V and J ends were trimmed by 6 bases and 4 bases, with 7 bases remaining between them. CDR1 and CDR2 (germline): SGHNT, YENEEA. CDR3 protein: CASSTLGANVLTF. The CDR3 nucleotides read TGTGCCAGCAGTACCTTAGGGGCCAACGTCCTGACTTTC. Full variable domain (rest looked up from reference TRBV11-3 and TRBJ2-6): EAGVVQSPRYKIIEKKQPVAFWCNPISGHNTLYWYLQNLGQGPELLIRYENEEAVDDSQLPKDRFSAERLKGVDSTLKIQPAELGDSAVYLCASSTLGANVLTFGAGSRLTVL.